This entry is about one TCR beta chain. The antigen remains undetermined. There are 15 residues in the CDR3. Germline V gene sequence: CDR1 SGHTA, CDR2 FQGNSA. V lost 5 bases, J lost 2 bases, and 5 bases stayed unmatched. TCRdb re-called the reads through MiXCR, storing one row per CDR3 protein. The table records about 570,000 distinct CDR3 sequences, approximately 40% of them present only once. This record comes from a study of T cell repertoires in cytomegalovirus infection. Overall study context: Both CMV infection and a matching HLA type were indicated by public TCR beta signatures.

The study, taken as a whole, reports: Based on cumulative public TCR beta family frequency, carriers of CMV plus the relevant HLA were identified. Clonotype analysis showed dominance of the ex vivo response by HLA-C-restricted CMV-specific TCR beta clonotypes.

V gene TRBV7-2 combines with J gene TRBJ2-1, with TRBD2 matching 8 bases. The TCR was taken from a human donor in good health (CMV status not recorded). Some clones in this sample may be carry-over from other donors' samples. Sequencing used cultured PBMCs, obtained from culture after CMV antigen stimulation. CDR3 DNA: TGTGCCAGCAGCCTGCGGACTAGCACCTACAATGAGCAGTTCTTC. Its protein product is CASSLRTSTYNEQFF. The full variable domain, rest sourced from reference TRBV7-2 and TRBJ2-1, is GAGVSQSPSNKVTEKGKDVELRCDPISGHTALYWYRQSLGQGLEFLIYFQGNSAPDKSGLPSDRFSAERTGGSVSTLTIQRTQQEDSAVYLCASSLRTSTYNEQFFGPGTRLTVL.